This passage covers 31 T cell receptor beta chains from one sample sequenced in a study of shared clonotypes between healthy human individuals. Libraries were prepared by immunoSEQ multiplex PCR; TCRdb keeps only in-frame clonotypes and omits some of them. The table has almost 700,000 clones, 92% seen once. Terminally differentiated effector memory CD45RA+ cells were left out of the naive CD8 fraction, which was CD45RO-negative and positively selected for CCR7. Sequences were obtained from naive CD8+ T cells sorted from blood. All receptors derive from a man younger than 45 in good health.

This clone was found once. The chain is built from TRBV6-1 and TRBJ2-1; D may be TRBD2 (5 bases). The CDR3 loop spans 15 amino acids. The germline CDR1 and CDR2 sequences are MNHNS and SASEGT. Trimming pared 0 bases from V and 4 bases from J, leaving 10 bases between. CDR3 bases: TGTGCCAGCAGTGAAGCTGCGGGTGGGTACAATGAGCAGTTCTTC. Encoded protein: CASSEAAGGYNEQFF.

This CDR3 reads CASSIMDGSEAFF. The CDR3 nucleotides read TGTGCCAGTAGTATAATGGACGGTAGTGAAGCTTTCTTT. The chain combines TRBV19 with TRBJ1-1; D not certain. V shed 2 bases and J shed 7 bases, with 11 bases lying between them. Germline assignment: CDR1 LNHDA and CDR2 SQIVND (reference sequence). The CDR3 loop spans 13 amino acids.

As DNA, the CDR3 is TGTGCCAGCACCCTCGGACCGGATGGCAATGAGCAGTTCTTC. The encoded protein is CASTLGPDGNEQFF. This chain uses TRBV7-9 with TRBJ2-1, with unresolved D. The CDR3 contains 14 residues. V was cut by 7 bases and J by 6 bases, with 16 bases left in between. Germline CDR1 SEHNR, CDR2 FQNEAQ (reference sequence). Combining the CDR3 with reference TRBV7-9 and TRBJ2-1 gives the whole variable domain DTGVSQNPRHKITKRGQNVTFRCDPISEHNRLYWYRQTLGQGPEFLTYFQNEAQLEKSRLLSDRFSAERPKGSFSTLEIQRTEQGDSAMYLCASTLGPDGNEQFFGPGTRLTVL.

V gene TRBV4-1 combines with J gene TRBJ1-2, with D unclear. Trimming shortened V by 4 bases and J by 3 bases, and 15 bases separated the two germline ends. CDR3 length: 15 amino acids. Germline CDR1 MGHRA, CDR2 YSYEKL. The CDR3 sequence: CASSLTNPFDYGYTF. CDR3 DNA sequence: TGCGCCAGCAGCCTGACCAACCCCTTTGACTATGGCTACACCTTC.

V and J are TRBV11-3 and TRBJ2-2; D tentatively reads TRBD1 or TRBD2 (5 bases each). The V gene's germline CDR1 is SGHNT and CDR2 YENEEA. This CDR3 has 16 amino acids. V was pared by 5 bases and J by 6 bases, with 19 bases between. CDR3 protein: CASSPRGPRGAGELFF. As DNA, the CDR3 is TGTGCCAGCAGCCCTCGGGGCCCTAGGGGAGCCGGGGAGCTGTTTTTT.

The V gene is TRBV2, the J gene TRBJ1-4; D uncertain. Trimming took 6 bases from V and 0 from J, leaving 11 bases between them. Per the germline V gene, CDR1 is SNHLY and CDR2 is FYNNEI. The CDR3 covers 15 residues. The CDR3 coding sequence is TGTGCCAGCAGGGCCGACGGGGCAACTAATGAAAAACTGTTTTTT. Protein: CASRADGATNEKLFF. Based on the CDR3 plus reference TRBV2 and TRBJ1-4, the full variable domain is EPEVTQTPSHQVTQMGQEVILRCVPISNHLYFYWYRQILGQKVEFLVSFYNNEISEKSEIFDDQFSVERPDGSNFTLKIRSTKLEDSAMYFCASRADGATNEKLFFGSGTQLSVL.

This clone was seen just once. J is TRBJ2-1 and V is TRBV4-3; TRBD2 might be the D (5 bases). The V end lost 6 bases, the J end lost 0 bases, and 12 bases lay between the germline ends. Germline lookup yields CDR1 LGHNA and CDR2 YSLEER. The CDR3 totals 15 residues. The CDR3 is CASSPERSSYNEQFF. The DNA for the CDR3 is TGCGCCAGCAGTCCGGAGCGGAGCTCCTACAATGAGCAGTTCTTC.

The chain couples TRBV7-9 to TRBJ2-5; the match to TRBD2 covers 13 bases. With 4 bases clipped from V and 5 bases from J, the junction kept 4 bases outside the gene matches. This CDR3 comprises 15 residues. Per the germline V gene, CDR1 is SEHNR and CDR2 is FQNEAQ (reference sequence). The CDR3 protein is CASSSGTSGKETQYF. CDR3 DNA: TGTGCCAGCAGCTCCGGGACTAGCGGGAAGGAGACCCAGTACTTC.

V and J are TRBV4-1 and TRBJ2-7; 10 bases agree with TRBD1. V dropped 4 bases and J dropped 6; count of bases not matched to a gene: 0. CDR3 length equals 12 residues. Germline-derived CDR1 and CDR2 are MGHRA and YSYEKL. CDR3 amino acids: CASSRTGGEQYF. In DNA, the CDR3 is TGCGCCAGCAGCCGGACAGGGGGCGAGCAGTACTTC.

The chain links TRBV7-9 to TRBJ2-6; maybe TRBD1 (5 bases). Germline assignment: CDR1 SEHNR and CDR2 FQNEAQ (reference sequence). Trimming removed 3 bases at V and 4 bases at J, with 13 bases between. The CDR3 spans 16 residues. CDR3 sequence: CASSFPTGSGANVLTF. DNA for the CDR3: TGTGCCAGCAGCTTCCCCACAGGATCAGGGGCCAACGTCCTGACTTTC. The full variable domain, rest sourced from reference TRBV7-9 and TRBJ2-6, is DTGVSQNPRHKITKRGQNVTFRCDPISEHNRLYWYRQTLGQGPEFLTYFQNEAQLEKSRLLSDRFSAERPKGSFSTLEIQRTEQGDSAMYLCASSFPTGSGANVLTFGAGSRLTVL.

The chain links TRBV28 to TRBJ2-1; D might be TRBD2 (5 bases). Germline V gene sequence: CDR1 MDHEN, CDR2 SYDVKM. The CDR3 spans 12 residues. V gave up 7 bases and J gave up 6 bases, with 10 bases separating them. The CDR3 DNA follows: TGTGCCAGCAATAGAGGGCCCAATGAGCAGTTCTTC. This codes for CASNRGPNEQFF.

The V and J genes are TRBV6-1 and TRBJ2-7, with TRBD1 identical over 10 bases. V shed 2 bases, J shed 0 bases, and the junction held 7 bases outside the gene matches. CDR1 MNHNS and CDR2 SASEGT come from the germline V gene. The CDR3 has 17 amino acids. The CDR3 protein is CASSETHRQGASYEQYF. For the CDR3, the DNA is TGTGCCAGCAGTGAAACTCACCGACAGGGGGCCTCCTACGAGCAGTACTTC.

The chain has TRBV28 and TRBJ2-5; 15 nucleotides line up with TRBD2. The CDR3 runs to 16 residues. Germline V gene sequence: CDR1 MDHEN, CDR2 SYDVKM. After removal of 3 bases from V and 4 bases from J, the junction contained 3 bases not matched to a gene. CDR3: CASSFPGLAGGETQYF. CDR3 coding DNA: TGTGCCAGCAGTTTCCCGGGACTAGCGGGAGGAGAGACCCAGTACTTC.

CDR3 in amino acids: CASKSIDVNEKLFF. DNA for the CDR3: TGTGCCAGTAAATCGATAGACGTTAATGAAAAACTGTTTTTT. This rearrangement joins TRBV19 to TRBJ1-4; D is ambiguous. Germline V lookup: CDR1 LNHDA, CDR2 SQIVND (reference sequence). The CDR3 has 14 residues. V lost 7 bases and J lost 4, with 13 bases in between.

The rearrangement joins TRBV7-8 to TRBJ2-3, with D perhaps assigned TRBD1 or TRBD2 (6 bases each). The CDR3 length is 16 residues. The V and J ends lost 5 bases and 2 bases respectively, with 17 bases between them. Per the germline V gene, CDR1 is SGHVS and CDR2 is FQNEAQ. The DNA of the CDR3 is TGTGCCAGCAGCCCGGGGGCACTAGCCCTCACAGATACGCAGTATTTT. The encoded protein is CASSPGALALTDTQYF. Full variable domain (remainder filled in from reference TRBV7-8 and TRBJ2-3): GAGVSQSPRYKVAKRGQDVALRCDPISGHVSLFWYQQALGQGPEFLTYFQNEAQLDKSGLPSDRFFAERPEGSVSTLKIQRTQQEDSAVYLCASSPGALALTDTQYFGPGTRLTVL.

The chain combines TRBV10-3 with TRBJ2-1, with 9 bases fitting TRBD1. Losses at the gene ends were 3 bases for V and 0 bases for J; bases not matched to a gene: 3. Germline assignment: CDR1 ENHRY and CDR2 SYGVKD. The CDR3 spans 16 residues. Written as DNA, the CDR3 is TGTGCCATCAGTGAACCGGACAGGGGCTCCTACAATGAGCAGTTCTTC. Protein: CAISEPDRGSYNEQFF.

In regard to this clone: One end of the junction fails to match germline, which may point to a read error. The chain couples TRBV7-7 to TRBJ2-2, with TRBD2 matching over 9 bases. Germline V gene lookup returns CDR1 SSHAT and CDR2 FNYEAQ (reference sequence). This CDR3 is built from 17 residues. The CDR3 nucleotides are TGTGCTAGCAGCTTAGGGGTAGCGGGAGCGAACACCGGGGAGCTGTTTTTT. Amino acids: CASSLGVAGANTGELFF.

This sequence joins TRBV10-2 and TRBJ2-1; 7 nucleotides agree with TRBD1. With V trimmed by 3 bases and J by 5 bases, 10 bases remained unmatched. The CDR3 spans 16 residues. CDR1 is WSHSY, CDR2 SAAADI, per germline. In DNA, the CDR3 is TGCGCCAGCAGTGACCTTCCGGGACAGATTAACAATGAGCAGTTCTTC. It is translated as CASSDLPGQINNEQFF.

V is TRBV19 and J is TRBJ2-7, with D unclear. This CDR3 is built from 15 residues. V was shortened by 2 bases and J by 0 bases, with 11 bases between the two germline ends. Germline CDR1 LNHDA, CDR2 SQIVND (reference sequence). The DNA for the CDR3 is TGTGCCAGTAGTATAAAAGGCGGAAGCTCCTACGAGCAGTACTTC. Translated: CASSIKGGSSYEQYF.

A remark on this clone: Other DNA sequences in this sample translate to the same CDR3. V usage is TRBV29-1 and J usage is TRBJ2-7; 9 nucleotides agree with TRBD1. The germline CDR1 and CDR2 sequences are SQVTM and ANQGSEA. The CDR3 runs to 12 residues. The ends lost 4 bases at V and 7 bases at J; junction bases unmatched: 5. DNA of the CDR3: TGCAGCGTTGGGGGACAGGGCGGTGAGCAGTACTTC. Translating gives CSVGGQGGEQYF.

This chain joins TRBV5-4 and TRBJ1-1; weak D call: TRBD1 (5 bases). The CDR3 is 14 amino acids. Looked up from germline, CDR1 is SGHNT and CDR2 is YYREEE (reference sequence). V dropped 3 bases and J dropped 1 base, with 10 bases sitting between them. CDR3 nucleotides: TGTGCCAGCAGCTCGGGACTAAAGAACACTGAAGCTTTCTTT. It encodes CASSSGLKNTEAFF.

The chain employs TRBV27 and TRBJ1-2; D remains ambiguous. Looked up from germline, CDR1 is MNHEY and CDR2 is SMNVEV (reference sequence). This CDR3 is 14 amino acids long. The V gene lost 5 bases and the J gene lost 0 bases, with 10 bases spanning the gap. The DNA of the CDR3 is TGTGCCAGCAGTCCTGTTTCCACTAACTATGGCTACACCTTC. Encoded protein: CASSPVSTNYGYTF.

This chain joins TRBV7-9 and TRBJ2-3; tentative D call: TRBD2 (6 bases). Germline V CDR1 and CDR2: SEHNR, FQNEAQ (reference sequence). Trimming took 4 bases from V and 2 from J, leaving 16 bases between them. The CDR3 is 16 amino acids. The DNA for the CDR3 is TGTGCCAGCAGCTCCCTCTCGGGAGCTTACACAGATACGCAGTATTTT. Translation gives CASSSLSGAYTDTQYF. Full variable domain (outside the CDR3, taken from reference TRBV7-9 and TRBJ2-3): DTGVSQNPRHKITKRGQNVTFRCDPISEHNRLYWYRQTLGQGPEFLTYFQNEAQLEKSRLLSDRFSAERPKGSFSTLEIQRTEQGDSAMYLCASSSLSGAYTDTQYFGPGTRLTVL.

The chain uses TRBV6-1 and TRBJ2-1, with TRBD2 identical over 10 bases. Germline loops: CDR1 MNHNS, CDR2 SASEGT. The CDR3 has 14 residues. Unmatched junction bases numbered 3, after V lost 4 bases and J lost 6 bases. The CDR3 is CASSGWTSGNEQFF. The CDR3 region has the DNA TGTGCCAGCAGTGGGTGGACTAGCGGCAATGAGCAGTTCTTC.

The chain couples TRBV7-8 to TRBJ2-7; possibly TRBD2 for D (6 bases). Looked up from germline, CDR1 is SGHVS and CDR2 is FQNEAQ. The CDR3 totals 16 residues. V was clipped by 5 bases and J by 2 bases, with 19 bases between them. CDR3 amino acids: CASSARPGTSTYEQYF. CDR3 DNA sequence: TGTGCCAGCAGCGCCCGCCCCGGGACTTCCACCTACGAGCAGTACTTC.

This sequence joins TRBV5-6 and TRBJ1-2; a possible D gene is TRBD1 (6 bases). The CDR3 totals 13 residues. The V gene lost 4 bases and the J gene lost 4 bases, with 11 bases spanning the gap. From germline, CDR1 is SGHDT and CDR2 YYEEEE. This CDR3 reads CASSLDSAYGYTF. CDR3 nucleotide sequence: TGTGCCAGCAGCCTGGACAGCGCCTATGGCTACACCTTC.

The chain uses TRBV11-2 and TRBJ1-2, with TRBD1 as a possible D gene (5 bases). V was shortened by 4 bases and J by 4 bases, with 10 bases between the two germline ends. This CDR3 has 13 amino acids. Germline CDR1 and CDR2: SGHAT and FQNNGV. The CDR3 bases are TGTGCCAGCAGCTCAGGGCCCCTCTATGGCTACACCTTC. Amino acid sequence: CASSSGPLYGYTF.

The chain carries TRBV20-1 and TRBJ2-1; no firm D call. CDR1 is DFQATT and CDR2 is SNEGSKA in the germline V gene (reference sequence). The CDR3 spans 11 residues. V was clipped by 0 bases and J by 10 bases, with 7 bases between them. This chain's CDR3 is CSARDLLEQFF. The CDR3 DNA reads TGCAGTGCTAGAGATCTGTTGGAGCAGTTCTTC.

The rearrangement uses TRBV5-1 and TRBJ2-7; 7 positions agree with TRBD1. The germline V gene has CDR1 SGHRS and CDR2 YFSETQ. Trimming took 4 bases from V and 11 from J; bases not matched to a gene: 6. The CDR3 runs 11 residues. CDR3 coding DNA: TGCGCCAGCAGCAAAGGGACAGAGGAGTACTTC. This gives the protein CASSKGTEEYF. Filled out from reference TRBV5-1 and TRBJ2-7, the complete variable domain reads KAGVTQTPRYLIKTRGQQVTLSCSPISGHRSVSWYQQTPGQGLQFLFEYFSETQRNKGNFPGRFSGRQFSNSRSEMNVSTLELGDSALYLCASSKGTEEYFGPGTRLTVT.

The chain employs TRBV21-1 and TRBJ1-5. TRBV21-1 is listed as a pseudogene. This CDR3 contains 16 residues. CDR3 residues: CASSKIHPGVNQPQHF. The CDR3 bases are TGTGCCAGCAGCAAAATCCATCCCGGGGTCAATCAGCCCCAGCATTTT.

This clone was seen just once. The rearrangement joins TRBV7-9 to TRBJ2-1; no reliable D call. The CDR3 extends over 12 amino acids. Germline-derived CDR1 and CDR2 are SEHNR and FQNEAQ (reference sequence). Deletions cut 1 base from V and 12 bases from J, with 10 bases between. CDR3 sequence reads: CASSLGPPGQFF. The CDR3 bases are TGTGCCAGCAGCTTAGGTCCGCCAGGGCAGTTCTTC.